The subject of this entry is one TCR beta chain. The data were taken from a study of control samples from healthy donors and cancer patients. Germline V lookup: CDR1 LNHNV, CDR2 YYDKDF (reference sequence). The CDR3 runs 15 residues. V was shortened by 4 bases and J by 0 bases, with 10 bases between the two germline ends. Here immunoSEQ multiplex PCR was the method, and the copy in TCRdb shows in-frame clones only, minus some. Seen here are about 89,000 clones, roughly 84% observed once, and the top ten hold roughly 2%. This chain uses TRBV15 with TRBJ1-5; weak D call: TRBD1 (6 bases). This receptor was identified in a woman in her thirties or forties in good health. The sequencing sample was made of blood. CDR3 loop: CATSMDRPSNQPQHF. The CDR3 bases are TGTGCCACCAGCATGGACAGACCTAGCAATCAGCCCCAGCATTTT. The entire variable domain, with the rest obtained from reference TRBV15 and TRBJ1-5, is as follows: DAMVIQNPRYQVTQFGKPVTLSCSQTLNHNVMYWYQQKSSQAPKLLFHYYDKDFNNEADTPDNFQSRRPNTSFCFLDIRSPGLGDTAMYLCATSMDRPSNQPQHFGDGTRLSIL.